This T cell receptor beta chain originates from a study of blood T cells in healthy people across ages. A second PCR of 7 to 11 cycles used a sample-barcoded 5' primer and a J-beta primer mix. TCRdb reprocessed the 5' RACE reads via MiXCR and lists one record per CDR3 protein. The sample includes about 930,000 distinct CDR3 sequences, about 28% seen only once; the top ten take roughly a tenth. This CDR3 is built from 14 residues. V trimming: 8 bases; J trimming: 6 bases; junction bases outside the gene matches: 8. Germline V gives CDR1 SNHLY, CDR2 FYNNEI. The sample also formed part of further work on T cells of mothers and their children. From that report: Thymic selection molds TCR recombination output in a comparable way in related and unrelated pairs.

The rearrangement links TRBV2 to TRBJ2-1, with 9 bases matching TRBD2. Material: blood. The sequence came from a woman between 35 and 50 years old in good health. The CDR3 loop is CASGVERGVNEQFF. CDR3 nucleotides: TGTGCCAGCGGGGTTGAGCGGGGGGTCAATGAGCAGTTCTTC.